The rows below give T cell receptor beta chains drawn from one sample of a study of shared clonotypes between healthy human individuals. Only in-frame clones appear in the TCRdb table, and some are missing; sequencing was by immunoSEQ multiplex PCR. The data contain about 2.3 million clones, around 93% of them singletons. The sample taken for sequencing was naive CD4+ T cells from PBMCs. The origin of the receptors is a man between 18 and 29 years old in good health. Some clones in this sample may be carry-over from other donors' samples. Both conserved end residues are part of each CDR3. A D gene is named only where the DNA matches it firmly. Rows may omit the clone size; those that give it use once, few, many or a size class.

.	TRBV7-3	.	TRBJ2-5	CASSLSSLETQYF	TGTGCCAGCAGCTTAAGCTCTCTGGAGACCCAGTACTTC
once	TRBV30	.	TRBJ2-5	CAWSGLGGLETQYF	TGTGCCTGGAGTGGTTTAGGGGGGCTCGAGACCCAGTACTTC
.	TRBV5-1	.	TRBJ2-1	CASSLLGGTNEQFF	TGCGCCAGCAGCTTGTTGGGCGGGACCAATGAGCAGTTCTTC
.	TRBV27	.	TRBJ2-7	CASSPEGRGPAEQYF	TGTGCCAGCAGTCCGGAGGGACGCGGCCCGGCCGAGCAGTACTTC
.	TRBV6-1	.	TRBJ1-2	CASSEGSGAFNYGYTF	TGTGCCAGCAGTGAGGGGTCAGGGGCTTTTAACTATGGCTACACCTTC
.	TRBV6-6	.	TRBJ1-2	CASSYRDYIYGYTF	TGTGCCAGCAGTTATAGGGATTATATCTATGGCTACACCTTC
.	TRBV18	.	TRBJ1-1	CASSPLGGRNTEAFF	TGTGCCAGCTCACCCCTCGGAGGGAGGAACACTGAAGCTTTCTTT
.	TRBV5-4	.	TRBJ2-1	CASSSFVTGRHRGQFF	TGTGCCAGCAGCTCGTTCGTGACCGGGCGGCACAGAGGGCAGTTCTTC
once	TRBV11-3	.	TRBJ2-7	CASSLQGSYEQYF	TGTGCCAGCAGCTTACAGGGAAGCTACGAGCAGTACTTC
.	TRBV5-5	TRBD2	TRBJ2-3	CASTSTSGRVQYF	TGTGCCAGCACCAGTACTAGCGGGAGGGTCCAGTATTTT
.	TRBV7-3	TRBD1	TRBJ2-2	CASSLTTGVTGELFF	TGTGCCAGCAGCTTAACTACAGGGGTCACCGGGGAGCTGTTTTTT
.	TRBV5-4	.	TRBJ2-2	CASSLLQSTGELFF	TGTGCCAGCAGCTTGCTGCAGTCCACCGGGGAGCTGTTTTTT
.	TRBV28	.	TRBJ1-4	CASLPRDGNEKLFF	TGTGCCAGCCTACCTCGGGACGGTAATGAAAAACTGTTTTTT
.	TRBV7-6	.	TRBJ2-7	CASSPTASVSEQYF	TGTGCCAGCAGCCCCACCGCTAGTGTTAGCGAGCAGTACTTC
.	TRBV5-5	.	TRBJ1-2	CASRHNLEKFDGYTF	TGTGCCAGCAGACACAATTTGGAGAAGTTCGATGGCTACACCTTC
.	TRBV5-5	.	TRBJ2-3	CASSDVWTPSMSTDTQYF	TGTGCCAGCAGCGACGTTTGGACACCTTCTATGAGCACAGATACGCAGTATTTT
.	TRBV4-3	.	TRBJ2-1	CASSQDLGGPSYNEQFF	TGCGCCAGCAGCCAAGATTTGGGGGGCCCGTCCTACAATGAGCAGTTCTTC
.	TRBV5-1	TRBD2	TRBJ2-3	CASSLTGTSGRSDTQYF	TGCGCCAGCAGCTTGACCGGGACTAGCGGGAGATCAGATACGCAGTATTTT
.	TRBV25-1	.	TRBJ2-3	CASSRPSTDTQYF	TGTGCCAGCAGTAGACCTAGCACAGATACGCAGTATTTT
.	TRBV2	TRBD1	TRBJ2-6	CASSLEGQAGANVLTF	TGTGCCAGCAGCCTGGAGGGACAGGCTGGGGCCAACGTCCTGACTTTC
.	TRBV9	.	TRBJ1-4	CASSGSGGQAGEKLFF	TGTGCCAGCAGCGGATCCGGGGGGCAGGCTGGCGAAAAACTGTTTTTT
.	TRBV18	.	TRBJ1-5	CASSPSIESSQPQHF	TGTGCCAGCTCACCAAGTATCGAGTCCAGTCAGCCCCAGCATTTT
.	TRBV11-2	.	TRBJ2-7	CASNTLKGLNYEQYF	TGTGCCAGCAACACTCTGAAAGGACTAAACTACGAGCAGTACTTC
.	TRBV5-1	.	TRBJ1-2	CASSLGGDNYGYTF	TGCGCCAGCAGCTTGGGAGGAGATAACTATGGCTACACCTTC
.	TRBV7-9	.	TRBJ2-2	CASSLASADTGELFF	TGTGCTAGCAGCTTAGCTAGCGCTGACACCGGGGAGCTGTTTTTT
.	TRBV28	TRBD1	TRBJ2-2	CASSLPGQGVVGELFF	TGTGCCAGCAGTTTACCTGGACAGGGTGTAGTCGGGGAGCTGTTTTTT
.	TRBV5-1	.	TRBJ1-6	CASSPGRAEAGISPLHF	TGCGCCAGCAGCCCCGGACGGGCGGAGGCCGGAATTTCACCCCTCCACTTT
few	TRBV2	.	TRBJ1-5	CASSRSNQPQHF	TGTGCCAGCAGTCGCTCGAATCAGCCCCAGCATTTT
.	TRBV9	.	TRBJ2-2	CASSYFGGYRDTGELFF	TGTGCCAGCAGCTACTTCGGGGGATATCGGGACACCGGGGAGCTGTTTTTT
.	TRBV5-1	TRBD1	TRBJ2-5	CASSFETGPETQYF	TGCGCCAGCAGCTTTGAGACAGGGCCAGAGACCCAGTACTTC
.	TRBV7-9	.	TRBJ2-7	CASSKELSYEQYF	TGTGCCAGCAGCAAAGAATTATCCTACGAGCAGTACTTC
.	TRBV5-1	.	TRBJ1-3	CASTDGGGAEGNTIYF	TGCGCCAGCACCGACGGAGGGGGGGCTGAAGGAAACACCATATATTTT
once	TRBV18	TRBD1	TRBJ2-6	CASFLTGGGSGANVLTF	TGTGCCAGCTTTCTGACAGGGGGCGGGTCCGGGGCCAACGTCCTGACTTTC
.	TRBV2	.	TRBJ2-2	CASSVYDTGELFF	TGTGCCAGCAGTGTTTACGACACCGGGGAGCTGTTTTTT
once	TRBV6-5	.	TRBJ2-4	CASLRGNIQYF	TGTGCCAGCCTCAGGGGAAACATTCAGTACTTC
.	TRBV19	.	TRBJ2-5	CASSTYQGQETQYF	TGTGCCAGTAGTACCTACCAGGGCCAAGAGACCCAGTACTTC
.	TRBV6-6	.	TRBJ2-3	CASSYAGPHSYTQYF	TGTGCCAGCAGTTACGCGGGACCCCATTCTTATACGCAGTATTTT
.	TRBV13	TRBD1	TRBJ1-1	CASSLVPDRGDEAFF	TGTGCCAGCAGCTTAGTCCCTGACAGGGGGGATGAAGCTTTCTTT
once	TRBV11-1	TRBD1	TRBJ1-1	CASSLGGQGNTEAFF	TGTGCCAGCAGCTTAGGGGGACAGGGGAACACTGAAGCTTTCTTT
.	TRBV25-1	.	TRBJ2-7	CASGHSGQGAVEQYF	TGTGCCAGCGGCCATTCCGGACAAGGGGCTGTGGAGCAGTACTTC
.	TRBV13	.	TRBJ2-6	CASSSRWGQGDTGANVLTF	TGTGCCAGCAGCTCGCGATGGGGGCAGGGCGATACTGGGGCCAACGTCCTGACTTTC
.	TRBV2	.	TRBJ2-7	CASRVFNEQYF	TGTGCCAGCAGAGTCTTTAACGAGCAGTACTTC
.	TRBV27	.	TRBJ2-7	CASSRGRFTYEQYF	TGTGCCAGCAGCCGGGGGCGGTTCACCTACGAGCAGTACTTC
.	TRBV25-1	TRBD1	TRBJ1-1	CASGTDMARGAEAFF	TGTGCCAGCGGGACAGACATGGCTCGGGGAGCTGAAGCTTTCTTT
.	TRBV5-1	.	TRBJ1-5	CASSLKQGHSNQPQHF	TGCGCCAGCAGCTTAAAACAGGGCCATAGCAATCAGCCCCAGCATTTT
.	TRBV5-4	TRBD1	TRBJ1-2	CASSQKTGGSYGYTF	TGTGCCAGCAGCCAGAAGACAGGGGGCAGCTATGGCTACACCTTC
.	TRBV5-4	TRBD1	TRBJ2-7	CASSLGVGTAYEQYF	TGTGCCAGCAGCTTGGGGGTGGGGACAGCCTACGAGCAGTACTTC
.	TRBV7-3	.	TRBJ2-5	CASSLAGVGETQYF	TGTGCCAGCAGCTTAGCTGGGGTTGGAGAGACCCAGTACTTC
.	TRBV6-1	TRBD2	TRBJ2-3	CASSEGTSRTDTQYF	TGTGCCAGCAGTGAGGGGACTAGCAGAACAGATACGCAGTATTTT
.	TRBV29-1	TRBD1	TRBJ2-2	CSVRQGTTGELFF	TGCAGCGTACGACAGGGGACCACCGGGGAGCTGTTTTTT
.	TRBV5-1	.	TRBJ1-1	CASSDSINTEAFF	TGCGCCAGCAGCGACAGCATCAACACTGAAGCTTTCTTT
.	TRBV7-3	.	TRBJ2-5	CASSPGPQETQYF	TGTGCCAGCAGCCCCGGTCCCCAAGAGACCCAGTACTTC
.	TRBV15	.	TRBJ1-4	CATSGTGKLFF	TGTGCCACCAGCGGGACGGGAAAACTGTTTTTT
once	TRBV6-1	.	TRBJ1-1	CASSGQMNTEAFF	TGTGCCAGCAGTGGACAAATGAACACTGAAGCTTTCTTT
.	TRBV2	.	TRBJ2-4	CASSEALGVSIQYF	TGTGCCAGCAGTGAAGCGCTGGGAGTGAGCATTCAGTACTTC
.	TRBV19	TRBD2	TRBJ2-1	CASSKLAGDHNEQFF	TGTGCCAGTAGTAAGCTCGCGGGAGACCACAATGAGCAGTTCTTC
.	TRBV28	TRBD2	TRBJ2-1	CASSWGTSGSSYNEQFF	TGTGCCAGCAGTTGGGGGACTAGCGGGAGCTCCTACAATGAGCAGTTCTTC
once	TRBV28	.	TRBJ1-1	CASWSRWNTEAFF	TGTGCCAGCTGGAGCCGATGGAACACTGAAGCTTTCTTT